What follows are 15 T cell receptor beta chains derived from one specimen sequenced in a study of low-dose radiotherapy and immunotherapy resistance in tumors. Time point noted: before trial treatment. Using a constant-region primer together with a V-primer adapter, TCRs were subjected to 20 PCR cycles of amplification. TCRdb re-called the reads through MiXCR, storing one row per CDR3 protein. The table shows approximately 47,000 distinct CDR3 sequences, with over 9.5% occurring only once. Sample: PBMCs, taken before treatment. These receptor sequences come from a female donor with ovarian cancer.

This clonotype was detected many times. Written as DNA, the CDR3 is TGCGCCAGCAGCCAACCCGGAGGTACGAACACCGGGGAGCTGTTTTTT. Protein sequence: CASSQPGGTNTGELFF. The chain links TRBV4-1 to TRBJ2-2, with D possibly being TRBD2 (5 bases). CDR3 length: 16 residues. Trimming removed 2 bases at V and 0 bases at J, with 10 bases between. The germline V gene encodes CDR1 MGHRA and CDR2 YSYEKL.

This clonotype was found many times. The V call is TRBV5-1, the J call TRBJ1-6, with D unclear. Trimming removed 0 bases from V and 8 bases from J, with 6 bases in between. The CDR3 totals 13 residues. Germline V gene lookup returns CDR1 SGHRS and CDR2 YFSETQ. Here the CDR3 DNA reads TGCGCCAGCAGCTTGGCGTGGGATTCACCCCTCCACTTT. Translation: CASSLAWDSPLHF.

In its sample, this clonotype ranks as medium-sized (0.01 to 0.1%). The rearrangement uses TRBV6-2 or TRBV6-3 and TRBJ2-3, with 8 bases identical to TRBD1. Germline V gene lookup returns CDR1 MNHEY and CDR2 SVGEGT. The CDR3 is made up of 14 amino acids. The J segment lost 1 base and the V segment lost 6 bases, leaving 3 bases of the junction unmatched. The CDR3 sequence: CASRDRVRTDTQYF. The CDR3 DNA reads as TGTGCCAGCAGGGACAGGGTCCGCACAGATACGCAGTATTTT.

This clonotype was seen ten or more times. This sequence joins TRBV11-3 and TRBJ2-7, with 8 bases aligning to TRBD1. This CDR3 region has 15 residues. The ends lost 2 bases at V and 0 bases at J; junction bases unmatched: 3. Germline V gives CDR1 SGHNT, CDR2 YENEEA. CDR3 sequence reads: CASSLRTGSSYEQYF. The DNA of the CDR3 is TGTGCCAGCAGCTTACGGACAGGGAGCTCCTACGAGCAGTACTTC.

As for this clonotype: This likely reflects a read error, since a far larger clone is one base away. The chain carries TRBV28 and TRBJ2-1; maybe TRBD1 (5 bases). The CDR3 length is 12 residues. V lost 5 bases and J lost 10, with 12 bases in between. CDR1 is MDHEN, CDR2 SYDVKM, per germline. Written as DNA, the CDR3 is TGTGCCAGCAGTGCGCAGGGCTACGAGCAGTTCTTC. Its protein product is CASSAQGYEQFF. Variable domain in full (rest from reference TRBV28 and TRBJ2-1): DVKVTQSSRYLVKRTGEKVFLECVQDMDHENMFWYRQDPGLGLRLIYFSYDVKMKEKGDIPEGYSVSREKKERFSLILESASTNQTSMYLCASSAQGYEQFFGPGTRLTVL.

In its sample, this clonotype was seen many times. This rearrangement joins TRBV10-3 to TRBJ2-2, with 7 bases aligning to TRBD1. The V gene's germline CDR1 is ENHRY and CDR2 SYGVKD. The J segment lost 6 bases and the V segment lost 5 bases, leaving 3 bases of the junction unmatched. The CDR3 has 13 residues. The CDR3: CAISLDRSGELFF. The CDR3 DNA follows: TGTGCCATCAGTTTGGACAGGTCCGGGGAGCTGTTTTTT.

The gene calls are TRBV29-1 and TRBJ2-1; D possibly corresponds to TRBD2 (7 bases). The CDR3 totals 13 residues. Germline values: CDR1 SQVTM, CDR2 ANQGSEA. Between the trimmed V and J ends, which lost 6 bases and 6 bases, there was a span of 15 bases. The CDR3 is CSVSAGALNEQFF. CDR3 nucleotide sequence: TGCAGCGTCAGCGCGGGGGCCCTCAATGAGCAGTTCTTC.

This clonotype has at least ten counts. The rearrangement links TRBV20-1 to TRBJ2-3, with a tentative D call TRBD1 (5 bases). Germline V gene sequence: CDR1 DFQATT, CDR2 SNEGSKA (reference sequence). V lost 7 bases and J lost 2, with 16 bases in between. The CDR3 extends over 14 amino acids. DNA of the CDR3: TGCAGTGGCTCGCTGGGGCGGACCACAGATACGCAGTATTTT. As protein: CSGSLGRTTDTQYF.

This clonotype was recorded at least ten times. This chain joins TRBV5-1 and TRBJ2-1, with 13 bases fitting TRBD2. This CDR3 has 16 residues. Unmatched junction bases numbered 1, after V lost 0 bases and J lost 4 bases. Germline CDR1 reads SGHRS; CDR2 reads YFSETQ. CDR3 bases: TGCGCCAGCAGCTTGGCGACTAGCGGGGGGTACAATGAGCAGTTCTTC. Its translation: CASSLATSGGYNEQFF.

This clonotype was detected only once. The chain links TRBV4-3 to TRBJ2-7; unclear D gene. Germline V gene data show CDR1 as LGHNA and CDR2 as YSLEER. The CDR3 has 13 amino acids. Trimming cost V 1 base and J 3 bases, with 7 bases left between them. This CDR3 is CASSQVPYYEQYF. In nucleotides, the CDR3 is TGCGCCAGCAGCCAAGTCCCGTACTACGAGCAGTACTTC.

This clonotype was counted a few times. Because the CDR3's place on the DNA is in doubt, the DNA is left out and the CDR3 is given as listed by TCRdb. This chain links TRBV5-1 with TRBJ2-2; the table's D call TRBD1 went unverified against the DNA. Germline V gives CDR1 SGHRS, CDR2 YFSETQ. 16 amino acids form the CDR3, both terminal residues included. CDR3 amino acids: CASSFGGSHTGELFFF.

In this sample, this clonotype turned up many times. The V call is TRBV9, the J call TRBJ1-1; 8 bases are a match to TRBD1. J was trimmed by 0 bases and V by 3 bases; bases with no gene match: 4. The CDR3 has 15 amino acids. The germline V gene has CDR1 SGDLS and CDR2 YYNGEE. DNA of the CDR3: TGTGCCAGCAGCGCCCGGACAGGGATGAACACTGAAGCTTTCTTT. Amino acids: CASSARTGMNTEAFF.

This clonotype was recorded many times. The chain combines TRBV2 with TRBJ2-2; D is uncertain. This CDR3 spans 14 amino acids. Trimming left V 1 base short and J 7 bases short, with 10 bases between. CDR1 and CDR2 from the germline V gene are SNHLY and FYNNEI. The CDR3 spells CASSEVPTGGELFF. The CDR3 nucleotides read TGTGCCAGCAGTGAAGTCCCGACCGGCGGGGAGCTGTTTTTT.

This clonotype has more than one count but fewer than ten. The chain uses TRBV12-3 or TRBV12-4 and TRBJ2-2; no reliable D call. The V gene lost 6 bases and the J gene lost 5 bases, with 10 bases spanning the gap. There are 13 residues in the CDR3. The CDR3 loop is CASRGLATGELFF. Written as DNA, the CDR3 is TGTGCCAGCAGGGGCCTCGCGACCGGGGAGCTGTTTTTT.

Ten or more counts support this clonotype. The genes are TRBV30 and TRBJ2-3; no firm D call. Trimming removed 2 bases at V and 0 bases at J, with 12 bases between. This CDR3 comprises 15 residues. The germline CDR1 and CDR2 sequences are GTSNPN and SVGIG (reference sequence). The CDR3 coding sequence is TGTGCCTGGAGTTTTCAATTGACTAGCACAGATACGCAGTATTTT. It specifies CAWSFQLTSTDTQYF.